The 18 T cell receptor beta chains presented below share a single source sample, sequenced in a study of identical twins. MiXCR was run by TCRdb on the 5' RACE reads, yielding one entry per CDR3 protein. The sample consists of roughly 1.6 million distinct CDR3 sequences, less than 40% of them appearing once. Sequencing was performed on cord blood. Source of these receptors: a newborn girl in good health.

V is TRBV24-1 and J is TRBJ2-1; 13 bases fit TRBD2. This CDR3 spans 19 amino acids. V gave up 5 bases and J gave up 1 base; unmatched junction bases: 10. Germline values: CDR1 KGHDR, CDR2 SFDVKD. This CDR3 reads CATSVGTSGIGGSYNEQFF. The CDR3 nucleotides are TGTGCCACCAGTGTCGGGACTAGCGGGATTGGCGGGTCCTACAATGAGCAGTTCTTC.

The table lists this clonotype with many counts. The V gene is TRBV10-3, the J gene TRBJ2-3; possibly TRBD2 for D (6 bases). This CDR3 has 15 residues. V gave up 1 base and J gave up 0 bases, with 8 bases separating them. Per the germline V gene, CDR1 is ENHRY and CDR2 is SYGVKD. The CDR3 DNA follows: TGTGCCATCAGTGAGTTTAGCGGAAGCACAGATACGCAGTATTTT. Translation gives CAISEFSGSTDTQYF.

The chain uses TRBV7-9 and TRBJ1-4, with D possibly matching TRBD1 (5 bases). With 5 bases removed from V and 13 bases from J, the gap between germline ends came to 14 bases. Germline V gene sequence: CDR1 SEHNR, CDR2 FQNEAQ (reference sequence). This CDR3 has 12 amino acids. CDR3 region: CASSLTPGRLFF. CDR3 DNA sequence: TGTGCCAGCAGCCTAACTCCAGGGCGACTGTTTTTT.

The chain carries TRBV19 and TRBJ1-5; TRBD1 agrees at 9 bases. J gave up 4 bases and V 2 bases, and 12 bases lay outside the gene matches. This CDR3 is 18 amino acids long. The germline gives CDR1 LNHDA, CDR2 SQIVND (reference sequence). This CDR3 reads CASSIWDRVNQFNQPQHF. The DNA of the CDR3 is TGTGCCAGTAGTATATGGGACAGGGTAAACCAGTTTAATCAGCCCCAGCATTTT.

This clonotype has only a few counts. The rearrangement joins TRBV28 to TRBJ1-2; TRBD1 might be the D (5 bases). Germline assignment: CDR1 MDHEN and CDR2 SYDVKM. V lost 4 bases and J 5 bases, leaving 11 bases between the germline ends. This CDR3 comprises 13 residues. In DNA, the CDR3 is TGTGCCAGCAGTTCTATTGACAGTTATGGCTACACCTTC. It yields the protein CASSSIDSYGYTF.

The chain joins TRBV2 to TRBJ2-7, with 7 positions matching TRBD2. CDR1 and CDR2 (germline): SNHLY, FYNNEI. V lost 2 bases, J lost 3 bases, and 7 bases stayed unmatched. CDR3 length: 15 residues. The CDR3 DNA follows: TGTGCCAGCAGTGAAACGTGGCTAGCGGTCTACGAGCAGTACTTC. Protein sequence: CASSETWLAVYEQYF.

This clonotype was seen many times. J is TRBJ2-3 and V is TRBV29-1; possibly TRBD2 for D (5 bases). There are 14 residues in the CDR3. Germline-derived CDR1 and CDR2 are SQVTM and ANQGSEA. Trimming took off 3 bases at V and 4 bases at J, with 14 bases between the two ends. This chain's CDR3 is CSVDRGWVADTQYF. CDR3 nucleotides: TGCAGCGTTGACAGAGGGTGGGTCGCAGATACGCAGTATTTT.

This clonotype appeared a few times. The chain recombines TRBV25-1 with TRBJ2-1; perhaps D is TRBD1 or TRBD2 (6 bases each). V was clipped by 2 bases and J by 4 bases, with 18 bases between them. The germline gives CDR1 MGHDK, CDR2 SYGVNS. The CDR3 runs to 17 residues. The CDR3 here is CASSEADRGRTYNEQFF. The CDR3 nucleotides are TGTGCCAGCAGTGAAGCGGACCGGGGGCGAACTTACAATGAGCAGTTCTTC.

V gene TRBV7-9 combines with J gene TRBJ2-1, with TRBD2 matching over 11 bases. Trimming at V came to 1 base and at J to 6 bases, leaving 5 bases not matched to a gene. The germline V gene encodes CDR1 SEHNR and CDR2 FQNEAQ (reference sequence). This CDR3 spans 16 amino acids. CDR3 amino acids: CASSLVAGGPCNEQFF. The CDR3 DNA reads as TGTGCCAGCAGCTTAGTAGCGGGAGGGCCCTGCAATGAGCAGTTCTTC.

This clonotype has a handful of counts. The chain employs TRBV12-3 or TRBV12-4 and TRBJ2-2; D not resolved. CDR3 length: 14 amino acids. Trimming cost V 8 bases and J 5 bases, with 15 bases left between them. The CDR3 loop is CASWARSRTGELFF. DNA for the CDR3: TGTGCCAGCTGGGCTAGGTCGAGAACCGGGGAGCTGTTTTTT.

This clonotype was counted ten times or more. The chain combines TRBV4-2 with TRBJ1-4, with 8 bases aligning to TRBD1. The CDR3 totals 13 residues. V lost 1 base to trimming and J lost 11 bases; unmatched junction nucleotides: 3. Germline V gene sequence: CDR1 LGHNA, CDR2 YNFKEQ. DNA for the CDR3: TGTGCCAGCAGCCAAGTGACAGGGGACAAACTGTTTTTT. Translating it yields CASSQVTGDKLFF.

This chain joins TRBV12-3 or TRBV12-4 and TRBJ1-2; D ambiguous. Trimming shortened V by 6 bases and J by 0 bases, and 11 bases separated the two germline ends. The CDR3 consists of 14 residues. The CDR3 sequence: CASRSSPANYGYTF. The CDR3 DNA reads as TGTGCCAGCAGATCTTCACCAGCTAACTATGGCTACACCTTC.

This chain links TRBV2 with TRBJ2-1, with 7 nucleotides matching TRBD2. The CDR3 totals 14 residues. The V segment lost 8 bases and the J segment 2 bases; nucleotides outside the gene matches: 6. CDR1 is SNHLY, CDR2 FYNNEI, per germline. This CDR3 reads CASANSGPYNEQFF. The DNA for the CDR3 is TGTGCCAGCGCCAATAGCGGGCCCTACAATGAGCAGTTCTTC.

On this clonotype itself: One end of the junction is discordant with germline, which a read error may explain. V and J are TRBV29-1 and TRBJ2-7; 7 positions match TRBD1. CDR3 size: 11 residues. CDR1 is SQVTM and CDR2 is ANQGSEA in the germline V gene. The CDR3 loop is CSVEDRYERYF. CDR3 sequence (DNA): TGCAGCGTTGAGGACAGGTACGAGCGGTACTTC.

J is TRBJ2-3 and V is TRBV6-5, with D perhaps given as TRBD1 or TRBD2 (5 bases each). CDR1 is MNHEY and CDR2 is SVGAGI in the germline V gene. V dropped 0 bases and J dropped 4 bases, with 11 bases sitting between them. CDR3 size: 15 residues. The CDR3 coding sequence is TGTGCCAGCAGTTACTCGGGGACCCGCGCAGATACGCAGTATTTT. Its translation: CASSYSGTRADTQYF.

This clonotype was seen more than once but under ten times. This chain connects TRBV7-2 to TRBJ2-1, with no clear D. The CDR3 spans 12 residues. The germline V and J ends were trimmed by 3 bases and 5 bases, with 5 bases remaining between them. CDR1 is SGHTA, CDR2 FQGNSA, per germline. In nucleotides, the CDR3 is TGTGCCAGCAGCTTTGATAACAATGAGCAGTTCTTC. Residues: CASSFDNNEQFF. The complete variable domain, with remaining parts taken from reference TRBV7-2 and TRBJ2-1, reads GAGVSQSPSNKVTEKGKDVELRCDPISGHTALYWYRQSLGQGLEFLIYFQGNSAPDKSGLPSDRFSAERTGGSVSTLTIQRTQQEDSAVYLCASSFDNNEQFFGPGTRLTVL.

This clonotype was recorded many times. This chain links TRBV5-1 with TRBJ2-3; D not certain. Germline V CDR1 and CDR2: SGHRS, YFSETQ. Deletions cut 0 bases from V and 1 base from J, with 9 bases between. The CDR3 length is 15 residues. This chain's CDR3 is CASSLAGSGTDTQYF. The CDR3 bases are TGCGCCAGCAGCTTGGCGGGCAGCGGCACAGATACGCAGTATTTT.

This chain links TRBV5-4 with TRBJ2-7; 8 bases fit TRBD2. Germline lookup yields CDR1 SGHNT and CDR2 YYREEE (reference sequence). This CDR3 spans 13 amino acids. V was clipped by 4 bases and J by 7 bases; unmatched bases: 7. The CDR3 here is CASSDGLAGEQYF. The DNA of the CDR3 is TGTGCCAGCAGCGACGGACTAGCCGGGGAGCAGTACTTC.